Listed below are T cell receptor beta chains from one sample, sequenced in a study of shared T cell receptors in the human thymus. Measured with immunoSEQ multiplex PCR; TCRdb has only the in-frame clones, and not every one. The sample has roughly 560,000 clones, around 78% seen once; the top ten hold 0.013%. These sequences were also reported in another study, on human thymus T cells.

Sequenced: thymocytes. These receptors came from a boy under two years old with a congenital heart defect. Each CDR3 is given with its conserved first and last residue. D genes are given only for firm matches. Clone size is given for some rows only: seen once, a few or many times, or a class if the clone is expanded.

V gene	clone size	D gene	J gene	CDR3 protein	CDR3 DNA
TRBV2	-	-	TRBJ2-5	CASSSLSQETQYF	TGTGCCAGCAGTTCGCTCAGCCAAGAGACCCAGTACTTC
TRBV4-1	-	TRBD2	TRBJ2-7	CASSQDHRGTSGRYEQYF	TGCGCCAGCAGCCAAGATCATCGCGGGACTAGCGGGCGCTACGAGCAGTACTTC
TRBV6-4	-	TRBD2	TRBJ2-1	CASSDSGGVAGGNTSSYNEQFF	TGTGCCAGCAGTGACTCGGGTGGGGTGGCGGGAGGCAACACGAGCTCCTACAATGAGCAGTTCTTC
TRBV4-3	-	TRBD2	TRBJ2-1	CASSQEVFRTSGFSSYNEQFF	TGCGCCAGCAGCCAAGAAGTCTTCCGGACTAGCGGATTTAGCTCCTACAATGAGCAGTTCTTC
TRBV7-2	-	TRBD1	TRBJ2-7	CASSLVGGGQGLHF	TGTGCCAGCAGCTTAGTAGGGGGGGGACAGGGTTTGCACTTC
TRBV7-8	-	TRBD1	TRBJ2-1	CASSPGQGWNNEQFF	TGTGCCAGCAGCCCCGGACAGGGGTGGAACAATGAGCAGTTCTTC
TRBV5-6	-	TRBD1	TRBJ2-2	CASSFRTGEVTGELFF	TGTGCCAGCAGCTTTAGGACAGGGGAGGTCACCGGGGAGCTGTTTTTT
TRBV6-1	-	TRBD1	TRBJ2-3	CASSCTGGGTDTQYF	TGTGCCAGCAGTTGTACAGGGGGTGGCACAGATACGCAGTATTTT
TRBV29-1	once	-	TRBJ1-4	CSVVAGQMSEKLFF	TGCAGCGTTGTCGCAGGGCAAATGAGTGAAAAACTGTTTTTT
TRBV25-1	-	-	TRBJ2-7	CASSASTGLYSYEQYF	TGTGCCAGCAGTGCCTCGACTGGCCTCTACTCCTACGAGCAGTACTTC
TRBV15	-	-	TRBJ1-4	CATSSPGGATNEKLFF	TGTGCCACCAGCAGTCCCGGGGGAGCAACTAATGAAAAACTGTTTTTT
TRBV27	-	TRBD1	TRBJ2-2	CATRQGRMDTGELFF	TGTGCCACCAGACAGGGTCGAATGGACACCGGGGAGCTGTTTTTT
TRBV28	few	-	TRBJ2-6	CASSLQAGANVLTF	TGTGCCAGCAGTTTACAGGCTGGGGCCAACGTCCTGACTTTC
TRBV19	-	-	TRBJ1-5	CASRTRDYNQPQHF	TGTGCCAGTAGGACCCGGGACTACAATCAGCCCCAGCATTTT
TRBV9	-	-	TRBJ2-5	CASSVGPYEGQETQYF	TGTGCCAGCAGCGTAGGCCCCTATGAGGGTCAAGAGACCCAGTACTTC
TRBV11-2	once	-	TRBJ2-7	CASSPDFSLTYEQYF	TGTGCCAGCAGCCCGGACTTCTCCCTAACCTACGAGCAGTACTTC
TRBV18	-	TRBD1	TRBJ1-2	CASSRGTGGVNYGYTF	TGTGCCAGCTCCCGCGGGACAGGGGGCGTCAACTATGGCTACACCTTC
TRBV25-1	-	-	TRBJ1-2	CASSAPPGGYTF	TGTGCCAGCAGTGCACCTCCAGGCGGCTACACCTTC
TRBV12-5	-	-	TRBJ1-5	CASGLVWVDTILNQPQHF	TGTGCTAGTGGTTTGGTATGGGTGGACACAATCCTTAATCAGCCCCAGCATTTT
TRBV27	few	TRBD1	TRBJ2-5	CASSLYRGRIETQYF	TGTGCCAGCAGTTTGTACAGGGGGCGGATAGAGACCCAGTACTTC
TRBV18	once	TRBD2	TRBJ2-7	CASSPLGILADYLTYEQYF	TGTGCCAGCTCACCCTTAGGTATACTAGCGGACTATCTCACCTACGAGCAGTACTTC
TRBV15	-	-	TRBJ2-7	CATSNAVLMEQYF	TGTGCCACCAGCAACGCAGTCTTAATGGAGCAGTACTTC
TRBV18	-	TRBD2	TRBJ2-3	CASSITSELTDTQYF	TGTGCCAGCTCAATTACTAGCGAACTCACAGATACGCAGTATTTT
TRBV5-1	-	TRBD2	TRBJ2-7	CASSAGTSNSYEQYF	TGCGCCAGCAGCGCCGGGACTAGCAACTCCTACGAGCAGTACTTC
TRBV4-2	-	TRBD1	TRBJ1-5	CASSQADRSSNQPQHF	TGTGCCAGCAGCCAAGCGGACAGGTCCTCGAATCAGCCCCAGCATTTT
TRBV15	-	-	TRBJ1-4	CATSRVTTASTNEKLFF	TGTGCCACCAGCAGAGTTACGACAGCATCAACTAATGAAAAACTGTTTTTT
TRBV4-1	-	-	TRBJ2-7	CASSQDSGNRYEQYF	TGCGCCAGCAGCCAAGATTCCGGGAACCGTTACGAGCAGTACTTC